This entry is about one T cell receptor (beta chain). What it binds is not known. Trimming took 1 base from V and 6 from J; bases not matched to a gene: 3. CDR1 and CDR2 from the germline V gene are LGHDT and YNNKEL (reference sequence). The CDR3 has 15 residues. This sample was taken from a study of post-analysis software for immune sequencing data. Background on the study: There were relapsing-remitting, secondary progressive and progressive-relapsing multiple sclerosis among the disease courses included.

Findings and caveats of the study: Patients with multiple sclerosis recorded significantly lower normalized Chao1 diversity than controls, the study found. Four or five TRBV segments (TRBV5-6, TRBV5-1 and TRBV20-1 among them) occurred more frequently in patients than in controls. Samples sharing a preparation batch grouped tightly together when assessed by F measure.

Sequencing libraries made from TCR beta cDNA carried unique molecular identifiers. Roughly 0.5 million cDNA molecules were obtained from 1 to 10 million T cells. One entry per CDR3 protein results from TCRdb running MiXCR on the PCR reads. The sample lists 700,000 to 800,000 distinct CDR3 sequences; roughly 27% were seen once. Sequenced material: blood. The receptor comes from a girl between 10 and 17 years old with multiple sclerosis. This chain links TRBV3-1 with TRBJ2-1, with 10 positions matching TRBD1. The CDR3 coding sequence is TGTGCCAGCAGCCAAGGCTGGGACAGGGGCAATGAGCAGTTCTTC. Residues: CASSQGWDRGNEQFF.